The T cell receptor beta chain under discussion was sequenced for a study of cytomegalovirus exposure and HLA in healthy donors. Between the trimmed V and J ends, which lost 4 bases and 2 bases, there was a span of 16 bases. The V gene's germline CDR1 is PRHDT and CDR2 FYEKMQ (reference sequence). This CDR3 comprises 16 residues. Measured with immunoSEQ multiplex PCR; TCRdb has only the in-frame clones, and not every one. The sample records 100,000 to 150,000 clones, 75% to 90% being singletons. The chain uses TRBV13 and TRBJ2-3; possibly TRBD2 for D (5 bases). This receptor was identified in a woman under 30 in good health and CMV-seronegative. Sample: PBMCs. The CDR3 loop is CASSSPVGSDTDTQYF. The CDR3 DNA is TGTGCCAGCAGCTCTCCCGTAGGTAGCGACACAGATACGCAGTATTTT.